This entry describes one TCR beta chain. In its sample, this clonotype was seen a few times. What antigen it recognizes has not been identified. Per-base quality was not reported, and no clone a single base away is much larger than it. The data were taken from a study of T-cell reconstitution after alpha-beta-depleted transplantation in children (dated by TCRdb to 2016 to 2018). The study in broad terms: The study quantitatively tracked T-cell immune reconstitution after TCRalphabeta/CD19-depleted allogeneic hematopoietic cell transplantation in children using TCR repertoire profiling.

The method behind the library was PCR. The run used an Illumina HiSeq 2500. To normalize quantification of the TCRbeta repertoire, the TCR libraries were built with molecular barcoding that relied on unique molecular identifiers. The public reads were run again by TCRdb, first through fastp at Q25 and then through MiXCR, and only productive beta chains were kept. Rows merge per CDR3 protein into single entries with the most common DNA and genes. The sample table contains about 640,000 distinct CDR3 sequences; only one count was recorded for 13% of them. The top ten clones comprise approximately 2% of the sample. The junction carries 19 bases between V and J, which are trimmed by 3 bases and 4 bases respectively. CDR1 and CDR2, per the germline V gene, are SGDLS and YYNGEE. From its cysteine to its phenylalanine, the CDR3 spans 17 amino acids. The entry retains the CDR3 DNA only, 51 bases that are in frame from base 1.

Reading the label with the study, this specimen's treatment or condition is: allogeneic hematopoietic cell transplantation with graft depleted of TCRalphabeta T cells and CD19 B cells. Transplant recipients were children who received TCRalphabeta/CD19-depleted allogeneic hematopoietic cell grafts. What the work shows at the level of the full study, not this receptor alone: In some patients, high TCRbeta diversity at day 60 was attributed to recipient T cells and intrathymic progenitors that had survived conditioning. The apparently early recovery of alphabetaT-cell counts about two months after transplant reportedly depended on only several hundred rapidly expanded clones that came from non-depleted graft cells. Over the following months the frequencies of hyperexpanded clones went down, and after one year T-cell counts and TCRbeta diversity were mostly credited to newly produced T cells.

The sequence was collected from a male patient younger than 18 who had a stem cell transplant for acute myeloid leukemia, so the T cells may come from the graft donor. The V and J segments used are TRBV9 and TRBJ2-2, and perhaps TRBD1 as D gene, on 6 matching bases. Source: PBMCs, mostly from graft donor cells, taken 360 days after TCRalphabeta/CD19-depleted stem cell transplant. Here is the DNA: TGTGCCAGCAGCGAGGGGGTCTCGGGCTGGGGCACCGGGGAGCTGTTTTTT. The translation is CASSEGVSGWGTGELFF.